This T cell receptor (beta chain) emerged from a study of shared T cell receptors in the human thymus. V lost 1 base, J lost 9 bases, and 10 bases lay in between. This CDR3 has 13 residues. The germline gives CDR1 MNHEY, CDR2 SVGAGI. Method: immunoSEQ multiplex PCR; TCRdb's copy keeps in-frame clones and lacks some. The sample holds just under 550,000 clones; 78% are singletons and the top ten take around 0.012%. This sample also appeared in a second study, on human thymus T cells.

Input material: thymocytes. This TCR was sampled from a boy less than two years old with a congenital heart defect. This chain links TRBV6-5 with TRBJ1-5; unclear D gene. DNA of the CDR3: TGTGCCAGCAGTTACTTGCCTGATAGGCCCCAGCATTTT. Protein sequence: CASSYLPDRPQHF.